This T cell receptor beta chain appears in the sequencing data of a study of blood T cells in healthy people across ages. Study results and caveats: Without sorted subsets, naive and antigen-experienced compartments could not be conclusively compared. While age rose, TCR beta diversity per million T cells dropped in a roughly linear way.

The authors ran a second PCR of roughly 7 to 11 cycles using a sample-barcoded 5' primer and a J-beta primer mix. TCRdb independently ran MiXCR on the 5' RACE reads; one entry per CDR3 protein. The repertoire holds fewer than 800,000 distinct CDR3 sequences, with 25% as singletons. A few counts support this clonotype. The antigen is not known. At least 6.5 million PBMCs were isolated per sample. The sample also formed part of further work on T cells of mothers and their children. That report adds: Three healthy Caucasian mothers and their six children were the donors.

The sequenced material came from blood. The receptor was isolated from a boy aged 5-17 years in good health.

CDR3 sequence reads: CAIRFRQGPNTEAFF. The CDR3 region has the DNA TGTGCCATCAGGTTCCGACAGGGCCCGAACACTGAAGCTTTCTTT. The chain is built from TRBV10-3 and TRBJ1-1; 7 positions agree with TRBD1. The J segment lost 1 base and the V segment lost 6 bases, leaving 8 bases of the junction unmatched. The germline CDR1 and CDR2 sequences are ENHRY and SYGVKD. There are 15 residues in the CDR3.